The T cell receptor (beta chain) described here comes from a study of blood T cell repertoires in COVID-19. In the study overall: COVID-19 samples from acute and convalescent phases originated in the United States, Italy and Spain. From T cells, B-cell-depleted T cells, or PBMCs came the material, which was cDNA or gDNA.

The authors' processing: Amplification with reference gene primers provided the estimates of nucleated cell counts. Sequenced by immunoSEQ multiplex PCR; TCRdb stores in-frame clones only, minus some. V, J and clone size are those of that table, while D and trimming were read from the DNA. Of roughly 220,000 clones listed, roughly 84% are singletons. Per germline, CDR1 LGHDT and CDR2 YNNKEL (reference sequence). V was trimmed by 8 bases and J by 0 bases, leaving 15 bases between them. The CDR3 is 15 residues long. J is TRBJ2-3 and V is TRBV3-1 (or the pseudogene TRBV3-2); D is perhaps TRBD2 (6 bases). The specimen was peripheral blood. The sequence came from a woman between 40 and 50 years old who had recovered from COVID-19. CDR3 region: CASDGGPSSTDTQYF. CDR3 nucleotide sequence: TGTGCCAGCGACGGGGGACCTTCTAGCACAGATACGCAGTATTTT.